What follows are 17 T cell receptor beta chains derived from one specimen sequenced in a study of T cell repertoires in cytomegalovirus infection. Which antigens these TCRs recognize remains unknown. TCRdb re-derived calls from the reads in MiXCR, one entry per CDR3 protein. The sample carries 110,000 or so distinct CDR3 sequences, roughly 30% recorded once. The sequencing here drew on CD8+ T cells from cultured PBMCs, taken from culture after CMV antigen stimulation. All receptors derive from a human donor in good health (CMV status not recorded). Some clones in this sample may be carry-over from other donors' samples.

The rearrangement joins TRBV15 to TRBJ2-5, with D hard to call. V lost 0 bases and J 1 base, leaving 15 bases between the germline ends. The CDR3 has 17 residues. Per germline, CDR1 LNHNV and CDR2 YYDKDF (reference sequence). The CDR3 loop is CATSRDLTRPIQETQYF. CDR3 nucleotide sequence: TGTGCCACCAGCAGAGATTTAACCAGGCCGATCCAAGAGACCCAGTACTTC.

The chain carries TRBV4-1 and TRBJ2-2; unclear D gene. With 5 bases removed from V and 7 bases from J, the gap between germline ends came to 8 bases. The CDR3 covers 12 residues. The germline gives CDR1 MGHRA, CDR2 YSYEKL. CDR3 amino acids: CASSNSNGELFF. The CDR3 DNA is TGCGCCAGCAGCAATTCAAACGGGGAGCTGTTTTTT.

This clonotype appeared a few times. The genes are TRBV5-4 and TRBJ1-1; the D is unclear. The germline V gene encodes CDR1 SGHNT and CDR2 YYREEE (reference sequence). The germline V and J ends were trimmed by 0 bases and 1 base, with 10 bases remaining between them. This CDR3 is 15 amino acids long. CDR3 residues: CASSLGYEGNTEAFF. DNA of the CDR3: TGTGCCAGCAGCTTGGGTTACGAGGGGAACACTGAAGCTTTCTTT.

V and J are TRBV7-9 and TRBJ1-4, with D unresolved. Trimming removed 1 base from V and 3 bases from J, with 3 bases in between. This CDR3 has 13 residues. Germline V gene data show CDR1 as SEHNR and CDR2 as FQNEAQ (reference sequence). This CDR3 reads CASSLVPNEKLFF. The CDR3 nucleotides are TGTGCCAGCAGCTTAGTTCCTAATGAAAAACTGTTTTTT.

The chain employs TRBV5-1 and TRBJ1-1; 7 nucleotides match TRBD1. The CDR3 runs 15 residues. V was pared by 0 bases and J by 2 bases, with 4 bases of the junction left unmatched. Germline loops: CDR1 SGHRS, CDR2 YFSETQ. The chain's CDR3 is CASSLEGQQNTEAFF. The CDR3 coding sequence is TGCGCCAGCAGCTTGGAGGGACAGCAAAACACTGAAGCTTTCTTT.

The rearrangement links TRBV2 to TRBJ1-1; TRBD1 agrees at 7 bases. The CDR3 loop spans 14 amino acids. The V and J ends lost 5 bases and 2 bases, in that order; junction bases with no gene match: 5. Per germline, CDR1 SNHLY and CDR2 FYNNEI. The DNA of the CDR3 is TGTGCCAGCAGTATTGGACAGGCTAACACTGAAGCTTTCTTT. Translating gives CASSIGQANTEAFF.

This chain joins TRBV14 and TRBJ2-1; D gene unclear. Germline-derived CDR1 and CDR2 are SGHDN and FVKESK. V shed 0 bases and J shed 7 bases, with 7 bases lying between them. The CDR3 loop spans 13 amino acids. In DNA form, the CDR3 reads TGTGCCAGCAGCCAAGAGTCTTATAATGAGCAGTTCTTC. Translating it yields CASSQESYNEQFF.

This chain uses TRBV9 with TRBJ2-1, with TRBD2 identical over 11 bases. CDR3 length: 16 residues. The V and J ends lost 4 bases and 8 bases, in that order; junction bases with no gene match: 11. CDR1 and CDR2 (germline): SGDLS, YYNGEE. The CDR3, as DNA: TGTGCCAGCAGCCCCGCAATTAGCGGGGGGGTCTATGAGCAGTTCTTC. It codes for CASSPAISGGVYEQFF.

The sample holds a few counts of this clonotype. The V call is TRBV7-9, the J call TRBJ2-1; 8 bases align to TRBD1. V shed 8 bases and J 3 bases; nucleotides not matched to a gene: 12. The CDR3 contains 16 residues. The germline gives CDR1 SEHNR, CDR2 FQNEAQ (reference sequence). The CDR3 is CASQLSGQAIYNEQFF. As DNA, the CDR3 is TGTGCCAGCCAGCTTTCGGGACAGGCCATCTACAATGAGCAGTTCTTC.

CDR3 sequence: CASTQGRSYEQYF. The CDR3 nucleotides are TGTGCCAGCACCCAGGGTCGATCCTACGAGCAGTACTTC. This chain uses TRBV6-2 or TRBV6-3 with TRBJ2-7, with a tentative D call TRBD1 (5 bases). V was cut by 7 bases and J by 1 base, with 11 bases left in between. In germline, CDR1 is MNHEY, CDR2 SVGEGT. The CDR3 totals 13 residues.

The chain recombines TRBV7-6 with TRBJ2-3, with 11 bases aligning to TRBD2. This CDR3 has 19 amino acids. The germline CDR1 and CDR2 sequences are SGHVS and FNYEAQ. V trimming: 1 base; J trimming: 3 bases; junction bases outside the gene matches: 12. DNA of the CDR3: TGTGCCAGCAGCTTAGTGGTTCGGGCTAGCGGGGGGCCTACAGATACGCAGTATTTT. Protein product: CASSLVVRASGGPTDTQYF.

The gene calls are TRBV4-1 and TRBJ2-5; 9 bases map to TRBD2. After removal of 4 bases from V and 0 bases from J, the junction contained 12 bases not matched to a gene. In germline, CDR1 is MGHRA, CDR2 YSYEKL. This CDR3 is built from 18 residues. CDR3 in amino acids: CASSPLGVAGVYQETQYF. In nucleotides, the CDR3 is TGCGCCAGCAGCCCTTTAGGGGTAGCGGGGGTGTACCAAGAGACCCAGTACTTC.

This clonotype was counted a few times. Written as DNA, the CDR3 is TGTGCCAGCAGTCTTAGCGGGGATACGCAGTATTTT. Translation gives CASSLSGDTQYF. The genes are TRBV6-5 and TRBJ2-3, with 7 bases fitting TRBD2. Germline V gene sequence: CDR1 MNHEY, CDR2 SVGAGI. The CDR3 is 12 residues long. V lost 5 bases to trimming and J lost 6 bases; unmatched junction nucleotides: 2.

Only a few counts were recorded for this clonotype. CDR3: CASSLERDDSEAFF. The CDR3 coding sequence is TGTGCCAGCAGCTTAGAGAGGGACGATAGTGAAGCTTTCTTT. The chain uses TRBV7-9 and TRBJ1-1; D perhaps matches TRBD1 (5 bases). The germline V and J ends were trimmed by 1 base and 7 bases, with 13 bases remaining between them. In germline, CDR1 is SEHNR, CDR2 FQNEAQ (reference sequence). The CDR3 totals 14 residues.

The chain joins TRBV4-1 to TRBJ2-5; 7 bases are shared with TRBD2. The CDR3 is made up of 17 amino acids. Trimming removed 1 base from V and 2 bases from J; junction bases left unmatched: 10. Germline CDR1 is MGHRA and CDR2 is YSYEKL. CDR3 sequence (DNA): TGCGCCAGCAGCCAAGGTTTCGGGGAGGGACCTCAAGAGACCCAGTACTTC. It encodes CASSQGFGEGPQETQYF.

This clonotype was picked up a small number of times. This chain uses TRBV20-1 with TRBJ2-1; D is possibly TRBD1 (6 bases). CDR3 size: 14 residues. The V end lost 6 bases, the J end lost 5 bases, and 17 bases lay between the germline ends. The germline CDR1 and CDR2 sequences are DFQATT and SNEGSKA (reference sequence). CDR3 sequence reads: CSAQPGTLHNEQFF. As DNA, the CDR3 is TGCAGTGCGCAACCCGGGACACTCCACAATGAGCAGTTCTTC.

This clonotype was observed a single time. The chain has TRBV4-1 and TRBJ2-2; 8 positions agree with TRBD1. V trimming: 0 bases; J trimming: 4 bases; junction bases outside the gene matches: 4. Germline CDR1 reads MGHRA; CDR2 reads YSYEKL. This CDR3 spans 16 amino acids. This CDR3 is CASSQEGTGITGELFF. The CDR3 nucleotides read TGCGCCAGCAGCCAAGAAGGGACAGGTATCACCGGGGAGCTGTTTTTT.